These 6 T cell receptor beta chains originate from one sample sequenced in a study of T cell responses to AZD1222 COVID-19 vaccine. Sequencing was performed with immunoSEQ multiplex PCR; in TCRdb, only in-frame clones are kept and a portion is missing. The profile shows about 120,000 clones, roughly 91% of them singletons. Sequencing used peripheral blood, obtained 28 days after the second AZD1222 dose. All receptors derive from an adult who received the AZD1222 COVID-19 vaccine.

The J gene is TRBJ2-1, the V gene TRBV6-5, with a tentative D call TRBD2 (6 bases). The germline CDR1 and CDR2 sequences are MNHEY and SVGAGI. V shed 5 bases and J shed 5 bases, with 13 bases lying between them. There are 14 residues in the CDR3. CDR3 in amino acids: CASSTGGTNNEQFF. The CDR3 DNA sequence: TGTGCCAGCAGTACCGGGGGTACAAACAATGAGCAGTTCTTC.

The chain is built from TRBV19 and TRBJ1-1; D is uncertain. Germline CDR1 is LNHDA and CDR2 is SQIVND (reference sequence). Trimming removed 3 bases at V and 9 bases at J, with 11 bases between. The CDR3 has 12 amino acids. CDR3 nucleotide sequence: TGTGCCAGTAGTATTAAGGGTGGGAAAGCTTTCTTT. The encoded protein is CASSIKGGKAFF.

This chain joins TRBV2 and TRBJ2-5, with 12 nucleotides matching TRBD2. CDR1 is SNHLY, CDR2 FYNNEI, per germline. There are 16 residues in the CDR3. The V and J ends lost 6 bases and 4 bases, in that order; junction bases with no gene match: 9. The CDR3 loop reads CASSRLAGVRGETQYF. The CDR3 bases are TGTGCCAGCAGCCGACTAGCGGGAGTCCGCGGAGAGACCCAGTACTTC.

This clone was counted between two and nine times. The V gene is TRBV7-9, the J gene TRBJ1-4; D is unresolved. Germline V gene lookup returns CDR1 SEHNR and CDR2 FQNEAQ (reference sequence). V dropped 5 bases and J dropped 8 bases, with 12 bases sitting between them. The CDR3 consists of 13 residues. CDR3 bases: TGTGCCAGCAGCCCGGGCGGCCTAGAAAAACTGTTTTTT. Protein sequence: CASSPGGLEKLFF.

The genes are TRBV5-1 and TRBJ1-1; D remains unclear. Per the germline V gene, CDR1 is SGHRS and CDR2 is YFSETQ. This CDR3 comprises 15 residues. Trimming stripped 0 bases from V and 5 bases from J, with 14 bases between. The CDR3 nucleotides are TGCGCCAGCAGCTTGGATCTGGGGATGGGTACTGAAGCTTTCTTT. Its protein is CASSLDLGMGTEAFF.

This CDR3 is CASSPTRTGGNEQFF. The CDR3 DNA is TGTGCCAGCAGTCCGACGAGGACAGGGGGGAATGAGCAGTTCTTC. The chain employs TRBV27 and TRBJ2-1; 10 positions match TRBD1. J lost 7 bases, V lost 5 bases, and 8 bases had no gene match. There are 15 residues in the CDR3. The germline gives CDR1 MNHEY, CDR2 SMNVEV (reference sequence).